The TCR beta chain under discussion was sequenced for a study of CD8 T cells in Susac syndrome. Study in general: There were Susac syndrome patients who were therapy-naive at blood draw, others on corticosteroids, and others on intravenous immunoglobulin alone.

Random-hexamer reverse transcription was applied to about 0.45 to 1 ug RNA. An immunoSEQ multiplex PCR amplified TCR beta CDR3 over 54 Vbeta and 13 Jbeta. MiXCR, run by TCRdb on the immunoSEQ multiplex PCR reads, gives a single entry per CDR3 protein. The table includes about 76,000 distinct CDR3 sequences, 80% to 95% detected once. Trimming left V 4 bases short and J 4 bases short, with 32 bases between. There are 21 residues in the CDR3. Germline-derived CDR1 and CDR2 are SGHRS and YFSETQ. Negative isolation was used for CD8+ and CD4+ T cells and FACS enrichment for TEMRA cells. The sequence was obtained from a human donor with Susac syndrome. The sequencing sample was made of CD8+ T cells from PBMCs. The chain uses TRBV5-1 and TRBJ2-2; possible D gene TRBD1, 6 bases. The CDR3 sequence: CASSPQRQEIFTPIPTGELFF. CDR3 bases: TGCGCCAGCAGCCCCCAGCGACAGGAAATATTCACACCGATACCCACCGGGGAGCTGTTTTTT.